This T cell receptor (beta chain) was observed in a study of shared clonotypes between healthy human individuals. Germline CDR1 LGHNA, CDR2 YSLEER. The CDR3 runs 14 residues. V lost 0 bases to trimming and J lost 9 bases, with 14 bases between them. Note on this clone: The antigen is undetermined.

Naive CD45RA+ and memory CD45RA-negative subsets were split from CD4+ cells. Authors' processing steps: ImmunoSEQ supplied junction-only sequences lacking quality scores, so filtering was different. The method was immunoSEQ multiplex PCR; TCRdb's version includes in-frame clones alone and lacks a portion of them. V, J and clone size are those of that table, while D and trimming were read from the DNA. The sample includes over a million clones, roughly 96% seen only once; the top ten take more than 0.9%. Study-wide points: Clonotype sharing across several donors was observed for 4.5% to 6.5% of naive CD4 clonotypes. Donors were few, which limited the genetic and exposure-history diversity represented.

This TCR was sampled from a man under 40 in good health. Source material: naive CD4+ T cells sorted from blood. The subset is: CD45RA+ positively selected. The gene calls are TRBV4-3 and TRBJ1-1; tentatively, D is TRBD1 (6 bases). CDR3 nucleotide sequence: TGCGCCAGCAGCCAAGAGCCGCGGACAGATAAAGCTTTCTTT. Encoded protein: CASSQEPRTDKAFF.